Following are 15 T cell receptor beta chains from one sample sequenced in a study of T cell responses to AZD1222 COVID-19 vaccine. The protocol was immunoSEQ multiplex PCR, while the TCRdb copy is restricted to in-frame clones and leaves out a portion. The table lists under 200,000 clones, approximately 90% of them singletons. Material: peripheral blood, obtained 28 days after the second AZD1222 dose. All receptors come from an adult who received the AZD1222 COVID-19 vaccine.

The gene calls are TRBV6-1 and TRBJ2-4, with D possibly called TRBD1 or TRBD2 (7 bases each). CDR3 size: 17 residues. Per the germline V gene, CDR1 is MNHNS and CDR2 is SASEGT. V gave up 1 base and J gave up 0 bases, with 13 bases separating them. The CDR3: CASSEVPGGGAKNIQYF. CDR3 DNA sequence: TGTGCCAGCAGTGAAGTCCCAGGGGGGGGAGCCAAAAACATTCAGTACTTC.

This sequence joins TRBV24-1 and TRBJ2-7, with a weak D call TRBD1 (5 bases). Between the trimmed V and J ends, which lost 2 bases and 0 bases, there was a span of 10 bases. The CDR3 spans 15 residues. The V gene's germline CDR1 is KGHDR and CDR2 SFDVKD. The DNA for the CDR3 is TGTGCCACCAGTGATTCGAGCGACAGCTCCTACGAGCAGTACTTC. It translates to CATSDSSDSSYEQYF.

The chain carries TRBV5-5 and TRBJ2-7; D gene unclear. CDR1 is SGHKS and CDR2 is YYEKEE in the germline V gene (reference sequence). V was cut by 2 bases and J by 2 bases, with 11 bases left in between. The CDR3 is made up of 14 amino acids. The DNA of the CDR3 is TGTGCCAGCAGCTTTGCTCTGGGGACCTACGAGCAGTACTTC. Translated, it gives CASSFALGTYEQYF.

J is TRBJ2-2 and V is TRBV7-9, with 9 bases that match TRBD1. CDR3 length: 15 amino acids. J was trimmed by 4 bases and V by 3 bases; bases with no gene match: 3. Germline loops: CDR1 SEHNR, CDR2 FQNEAQ (reference sequence). CDR3 loop: CASSFGTGSTGELFF. CDR3 sequence (DNA): TGTGCCAGCAGCTTTGGGACAGGGAGCACCGGGGAGCTGTTTTTT.

This chain connects TRBV19 to TRBJ1-2; possibly TRBD1 for D (5 bases). Trimming cost V 7 bases and J 4 bases, with 10 bases left between them. The CDR3 is 12 residues long. CDR1 is LNHDA and CDR2 is SQIVND in the germline V gene (reference sequence). CDR3 DNA: TGTGCCAGTACCCCGGGGCCCTATGGCTACACCTTC. This codes for CASTPGPYGYTF.

The chain joins TRBV7-8 to TRBJ1-2; D unresolved. There are 16 residues in the CDR3. Germline loops: CDR1 SGHVS, CDR2 FQNEAQ. Trimming pared 5 bases from V and 6 bases from J, leaving 22 bases between. Here the CDR3 DNA reads TGTGCCAGCAGCCGCGGCGCGTGGAGGGCGGGGAATGGCTACACCTTC. Its protein is CASSRGAWRAGNGYTF.

The chain has TRBV10-3 and TRBJ2-7, with D tentatively TRBD2 (6 bases). Trimming removed 6 bases from V and 4 bases from J, with 16 bases in between. CDR3 length: 14 amino acids. CDR1 and CDR2 from the germline V gene are ENHRY and SYGVKD. This CDR3 reads CAISSSASGYEQYF. CDR3 nucleotide sequence: TGTGCCATCAGCTCTAGCGCGTCTGGATACGAGCAGTACTTC.

The genes are TRBV6-5 and TRBJ2-7; 8 bases align to TRBD2. Germline CDR1 MNHEY, CDR2 SVGAGI. This CDR3 comprises 15 residues. Losses at the gene ends were 4 bases for V and 3 bases for J; bases not matched to a gene: 8. The CDR3 spells CASSSRGSGVYEQYF. DNA for the CDR3: TGTGCCAGCAGTTCCCGGGGTAGCGGGGTCTACGAGCAGTACTTC.

The rearrangement links TRBV4-3 to TRBJ1-5; no definite D call. Trimming took off 0 bases at V and 0 bases at J, with 6 bases between the two ends. The germline V gene has CDR1 LGHNA and CDR2 YSLEER. This CDR3 comprises 15 residues. CDR3 residues: CASSQDQGSNQPQHF. Written as DNA, the CDR3 is TGCGCCAGCAGCCAAGATCAAGGTAGCAATCAGCCCCAGCATTTT.

J is TRBJ1-2 and V is TRBV21-1. TRBV21-1 is tagged as a pseudogene. The CDR3 extends over 17 amino acids. The CDR3 loop is CASSKDRGRRNNYGYTF. CDR3 bases: TGTGCCAGCAGCAAAGACCGGGGCAGGAGGAACAACTATGGCTACACCTTC.

The gene calls are TRBV29-1 and TRBJ2-1, with TRBD1 matching 9 bases. Germline loops: CDR1 SQVTM, CDR2 ANQGSEA. Unmatched junction bases numbered 9, after V lost 5 bases and J lost 7 bases. There are 14 residues in the CDR3. CDR3 residues: CSVPGTGFLNEQFF. The CDR3 DNA follows: TGCAGCGTTCCTGGGACAGGGTTCTTGAATGAGCAGTTCTTC.

V gene TRBV10-2 combines with J gene TRBJ2-3, with D uncertain. Germline assignment: CDR1 WSHSY and CDR2 SAAADI. There are 15 residues in the CDR3. Trimming shortened V by 3 bases and J by 0 bases, and 10 bases separated the two germline ends. The CDR3 loop is CASSDYGSSTDTQYF. CDR3 DNA sequence: TGCGCCAGCAGTGATTATGGTTCTAGCACAGATACGCAGTATTTT.

This sequence joins TRBV28 and TRBJ2-7, with D possibly being TRBD1 (6 bases). Germline-derived CDR1 and CDR2 are MDHEN and SYDVKM. V was shortened by 5 bases and J by 0 bases, with 17 bases between the two germline ends. The CDR3 covers 16 residues. CDR3 loop: CASSPTGTRGSYEQYF. In nucleotides, the CDR3 is TGTGCCAGCAGTCCGACCGGGACACGCGGCTCCTACGAGCAGTACTTC.

The chain links TRBV30 to TRBJ2-3; 8 bases fit TRBD1. Germline lookup yields CDR1 GTSNPN and CDR2 SVGIG (reference sequence). The CDR3 extends over 17 amino acids. The trim removed 1 base at V and 2 bases at J, leaving 11 bases unmatched. CDR3 amino acids: CAWSARWTGKNTDTQYF. The CDR3, as DNA: TGTGCCTGGAGTGCTCGGTGGACAGGGAAGAACACAGATACGCAGTATTTT.

The V and J genes are TRBV28 and TRBJ1-1; unclear D gene. CDR3 length: 12 amino acids. The V and J ends lost 2 bases and 4 bases respectively, with 5 bases between them. CDR1 MDHEN and CDR2 SYDVKM come from the germline V gene. CDR3 DNA sequence: TGTGCCAGCAGTTTAAGTTTCACTGAAGCTTTCTTT. This encodes CASSLSFTEAFF. Drawing the rest from reference TRBV28 and TRBJ1-1, the complete variable domain is DVKVTQSSRYLVKRTGEKVFLECVQDMDHENMFWYRQDPGLGLRLIYFSYDVKMKEKGDIPEGYSVSREKKERFSLILESASTNQTSMYLCASSLSFTEAFFGQGTRLTVV.